This note documents a single TCR beta chain sequence. The specificity of this receptor is unknown. Base quality data are lacking; no much larger clone is found one base away. TCRbeta CDR3 regions were amplified from genomic DNA by means of the immunoSEQ Assay, a bias-controlled multiplex PCR. Concerning the study's data processing: Nucleated cell counts per sample were estimated from amplification of reference gene primers within the assay. To quantify the absolute abundance of each unique TCRbeta CDR3 rearrangement, sequence reads were collapsed and filtered. For each sample, productive Simpson clonality was calculated as the square root of Simpson's diversity index over productive rearrangements. Imported from immuneACCESS, the table was reduced by TCRdb to in-frame sequences with V and J called. These copies leave out some clones; in studies compared against another copy, an unresolved V gene accounts for under half, and the cause of the remainder is not known. For V, J and clone size, that table is used; D and trimming come from the DNA. For this sample the table gives 200,000 to 300,000 clones, of which approximately 86% were detected only once. Together, the top ten hold nearly 2% of the sample.

This record belongs to a study of blood T cell repertoires in COVID-19 (dated by TCRdb to 2018 to 2020). Study-level background: Collaborator samples came from the United States, Italy and Spain and covered acute and convalescent phases of COVID-19. The prospective study material was composed of cDNA or gDNA derived from T cells, B-cell-depleted T cells, or PBMCs. Deeply sampled blood TCRbeta repertoires from subjects exposed to, actively infected with, or recovered from COVID-19 were included in the dataset. Sample metadata almost always included a de-identified subject ID, COVID-19 status, age in years and sex. Where available, HLA class I and class II types were obtained from metadata supplied by the sample provider rather than from assay-based typing. The repertoires were released in a freely available public database meant as a resource for research on the immune response to SARS-CoV-2. Samples were obtained from the ongoing ImmuneRACE study (first 160 participants) and from about 1,300 subjects provided by 6 global collaborators.

The collaborating institutions used their own protocols to collect whole blood in K2EDTA tubes. For TCRbeta analysis, collaborators shipped samples in one of three forms: frozen whole blood, isolated PBMCs, or DNA extracted from either of those sample types. Overall study results and their limits: The amount of clinical and demographic metadata varied by source and participant and was provided uncurated.

Between the V and J ends, shortened by 0 bases and 13 bases respectively, the junction contains 12 bases. Spanning cysteine to phenylalanine, the CDR3 consists of 12 amino acids. The read is trimmed to its CDR3 DNA, 36 bases read in frame from base 1. From a lookup of the germline V gene (reference sequence), CDR1 and CDR2 are LNHDA and SQIVND. Sample: peripheral blood. The TCR originated in a young man with active or convalescent COVID-19. The chain employs TRBV19 and TRBJ1-2; the D gene remains uncertain. Here the CDR3 is given as CASSIDLVSLTF. The nucleotides read TGTGCCAGTAGTATAGATCTAGTGTCCCTCACCTTC.